The clone carrying this TCR beta chain was found once. The length of the CDR3 is 20 residues. CDR1 is SGHRS, CDR2 YFSETQ, per germline. V shed 3 bases and J 0 bases; nucleotides not matched to a gene: 10. The data stem from a study of blood T cell repertoires in COVID-19. Generated by immunoSEQ multiplex PCR, the TCRdb table keeps only in-frame clones and is missing some. Here the sample spans approximately 250,000 clones, 80% to 90% being singletons. The sequenced material came from peripheral blood. The source of this sequence is a woman between 70 and 85 years old with COVID-19, enrolled during active disease. The chain employs TRBV5-1 and TRBJ2-1; 15 nucleotides match TRBD2. The CDR3 DNA sequence: TGCGCCAGCAGCTCTAGGACTAGCGGGGGGGACAGGAGCTCCTACAATGAGCAGTTCTTC. Encoded protein: CASSSRTSGGDRSSYNEQFF.